Shown below are 32 T cell receptor beta chains from a single sample sequenced in a study of regulatory T cells in long-lasting Graves disease. Through Arm-PCR of CDR3 regions and iRepertoire HTBI primers, TCR beta libraries were built. TCRdb passed the multiplex PCR reads through MiXCR, listing each CDR3 protein once. The sample includes hundreds of thousands of distinct CDR3 sequences, roughly 16% of them seen just once. Regarding time point: newly diagnosed GD, antithyroid drugs for less than 3 months. Scientists built the TCR library using RNA that was extracted from PBMCs. The sample was also linked to a second study, of T cells in Graves' hyperthyroidism and ophthalmopathy.

The source was peripheral blood mononuclear cells (PBMCs), collected at new diagnosis, from a patient treated with antithyroid drugs. The source is a woman aged 30 to 39 with Graves disease.

This clonotype was observed a handful of times. The CDR3 sequence: CATSDPTGTGGEAFF. In DNA form, the CDR3 reads TGTGCCACCAGTGACCCTACCGGGACAGGGGGCGAAGCTTTCTTT. The rearrangement links TRBV24-1 to TRBJ1-1; 12 positions match TRBD1. J lost 8 bases, V lost 4 bases, and 7 bases had no gene match. CDR3 length equals 15 residues. In germline, CDR1 is KGHDR, CDR2 SFDVKD.

This clonotype showed up many times. CDR3 amino acids: CASSPPLAGTDTQYF. The CDR3 coding sequence is TGTGCCAGCAGTCCTCCGCTAGCGGGTACAGATACGCAGTATTTT. V usage is TRBV2 and J usage is TRBJ2-3; 8 bases are shared with TRBD2. This CDR3 is 15 amino acids long. The V gene end was trimmed by 5 bases and the J gene end by 3 bases; junction bases not matched to a gene: 7. Germline loops: CDR1 SNHLY, CDR2 FYNNEI.

This clonotype was seen ten or more times. The chain uses TRBV24-1 and TRBJ1-2; no definite D call. Germline CDR1 KGHDR, CDR2 SFDVKD. Deletions cut 1 base from V and 1 base from J, with 6 bases between. This CDR3 is built from 14 residues. CDR3 coding DNA: TGTGCCACCAGTGATTTACAGAGTAACTATGGCTACACCTTC. Protein product: CATSDLQSNYGYTF.

This clonotype was observed at least ten times. This chain connects TRBV12-3 or TRBV12-4 to TRBJ2-3; 7 bases align to TRBD1. Germline trimming cut 2 bases from V and 6 bases from J; bases unmatched to any gene: 11. This CDR3 is 16 amino acids long. The CDR3 protein is CASSLRTGATSDTQYF. CDR3 in DNA: TGTGCCAGCAGTTTAAGAACAGGGGCGACCTCGGATACGCAGTATTTT.

The chain uses TRBV9 and TRBJ1-6, with a weak D call TRBD1 (5 bases). CDR3 length: 14 residues. Germline values: CDR1 SGDLS, CDR2 YYNGEE. With 3 bases removed from V and 6 bases from J, the gap between germline ends came to 10 bases. CDR3 protein: CASSGRDRNSPLHF. As DNA, the CDR3 is TGTGCCAGCAGCGGGAGGGACCGTAATTCACCCCTCCACTTT.

The table lists this clonotype with a few counts. This sequence joins TRBV6-1 and TRBJ2-1, with 8 bases aligning to TRBD1. The V gene end was trimmed by 10 bases and the J gene end by 3 bases; junction bases not matched to a gene: 5. Germline V gives CDR1 MNHNS, CDR2 SASEGT. The CDR3 consists of 13 residues. CDR3 sequence reads: CATQGQDYNEQFF. The DNA of the CDR3 is TGTGCCACCCAGGGACAGGACTACAATGAGCAGTTCTTC.

The V gene is TRBV19, the J gene TRBJ2-3; 15 bases agree with TRBD2. V dropped 10 bases and J dropped 3; count of bases not matched to a gene: 8. From germline, CDR1 is LNHDA and CDR2 SQIVND (reference sequence). The CDR3 is 16 residues long. The CDR3 is CATSDGTSGRTDTQYF. In DNA form, the CDR3 reads TGTGCCACATCCGACGGGACTAGCGGGAGGACAGATACGCAGTATTTT.

This clonotype was counted only a few times. The chain is built from TRBV24-1 and TRBJ1-1, with D possibly matching TRBD1 (5 bases). V lost 2 bases, J lost 8 bases, and 11 bases lay in between. Germline V gives CDR1 KGHDR, CDR2 SFDVKD. This CDR3 region has 13 residues. The DNA of the CDR3 is TGTGCCACCAGTGATTGGAGGAACAGGGAAGCTTTCTTT. Encoded protein: CATSDWRNREAFF.

This chain joins TRBV10-3 and TRBJ2-3; D unclear. The CDR3 has 12 amino acids. Germline-derived CDR1 and CDR2 are ENHRY and SYGVKD. The V end was cut by 4 bases, the J end by 5 bases, with 7 bases between. The CDR3 here is CAISVRQDTQYF. CDR3 sequence (DNA): TGTGCCATCAGTGTACGGCAAGATACGCAGTATTTT.

This sequence joins TRBV13 and TRBJ2-7; D is unclear. The CDR3 is made up of 15 amino acids. Trimming took 8 bases from V and 3 from J, leaving 20 bases between them. The germline gives CDR1 PRHDT, CDR2 FYEKMQ (reference sequence). The CDR3 region has the DNA TGTGCCAGCTCCACTTATACTAATAGGGACTACGAGCAGTACTTC. Encoded protein: CASSTYTNRDYEQYF.

V and J are TRBV11-1 and TRBJ2-7; 8 positions agree with TRBD1. Looked up from germline, CDR1 is SGHAT and CDR2 is FQDESV (reference sequence). Trimming cost V 1 base and J 6 bases; bases outside gene matches: 5. The CDR3 loop spans 14 amino acids. The CDR3 nucleotides read TGTGCCAGCAGCTTAGAGGGACAGGTCTCCGAGCAGTACTTC. Translation: CASSLEGQVSEQYF.

There are a few counts of this clonotype. The chain recombines TRBV5-1 with TRBJ2-3; D remains unclear. This CDR3 is built from 14 residues. Germline CDR1 is SGHRS and CDR2 is YFSETQ. V was clipped by 4 bases and J by 3 bases, with 12 bases between them. This CDR3 is CASSPTRSTDTQYF. CDR3 nucleotides: TGCGCCAGCAGCCCCACTCGGAGTACAGATACGCAGTATTTT.

This chain joins TRBV30 and TRBJ1-3; the match to TRBD1 covers 9 bases. The CDR3 sequence is 17 residues long. J gave up 1 base and V 4 bases, and 11 bases lay outside the gene matches. Germline assignment: CDR1 GTSNPN and CDR2 SVGIG (reference sequence). CDR3: CAWNLISGTGSGNTIYF. Written as DNA, the CDR3 is TGTGCCTGGAACCTCATATCCGGGACAGGGTCTGGAAACACCATATATTTT.

The rearrangement uses TRBV5-1 and TRBJ2-3; tentatively, D is TRBD1 or TRBD2 (5 bases each). This CDR3 comprises 17 residues. Trimming left V 4 bases short and J 6 bases short, with 24 bases between. From germline, CDR1 is SGHRS and CDR2 YFSETQ. The CDR3 region has the DNA TGCGCCAGCAGCCCCGCCCGGGGACCGACGCTGGTGGATACGCAGTATTTT. Protein: CASSPARGPTLVDTQYF. The full variable domain, in which reference TRBV5-1 and TRBJ2-3 provide the parts outside the CDR3, is KAGVTQTPRYLIKTRGQQVTLSCSPISGHRSVSWYQQTPGQGLQFLFEYFSETQRNKGNFPGRFSGRQFSNSRSEMNVSTLELGDSALYLCASSPARGPTLVDTQYFGPGTRLTVL.

Only a few counts were recorded for this clonotype. At one end the junction does not follow the germline gene, possibly because of a read error. This chain links TRBV30 with TRBJ2-7; 8 bases map to TRBD1. Germline CDR1 reads GTSNPN; CDR2 reads SVGIG (reference sequence). CDR3 size: 11 residues. The CDR3 here is CAWSLGQGFHF. In DNA form, the CDR3 reads TGTGCCTGGAGCCTTGGACAGGGTTTTCACTTC.

This sequence joins TRBV3-1 and TRBJ2-1; unclear D gene. This CDR3 spans 16 amino acids. The germline gives CDR1 LGHDT, CDR2 YNNKEL (reference sequence). Trimming removed 1 base at V and 7 bases at J, with 17 bases between. CDR3 sequence: CASSQVLRLPSNEQFF. In DNA, the CDR3 is TGTGCCAGCAGCCAAGTTTTGCGATTACCGAGTAATGAGCAGTTCTTC.

The genes are TRBV29-1 and TRBJ2-3; 10 nucleotides agree with TRBD2. V was pared by 2 bases and J by 7 bases, with 12 bases of the junction left unmatched. Looked up from germline, CDR1 is SQVTM and CDR2 is ANQGSEA. The CDR3 runs 16 residues. CDR3 sequence: CSVENKREGWRNTQYF. In DNA form, the CDR3 reads TGCAGCGTTGAAAACAAGCGGGAGGGCTGGCGAAATACGCAGTATTTT.

This clonotype was counted between two and nine times. V usage is TRBV19 and J usage is TRBJ2-3; 14 bases are a match to TRBD2. V lost 3 bases and J lost 1; bases outside the gene matches: 9. The CDR3 has 19 amino acids. Germline-derived CDR1 and CDR2 are LNHDA and SQIVND (reference sequence). In DNA, the CDR3 is TGTGCCAGTAGTATTGGCGGGACTAGCGGGAGAGGACGCACAGATACGCAGTATTTT. It is translated as CASSIGGTSGRGRTDTQYF. Full variable domain (remainder filled in from reference TRBV19 and TRBJ2-3): DGGITQSPKYLFRKEGQNVTLSCEQNLNHDAMYWYRQDPGQGLRLIYYSQIVNDFQKGDIAEGYSVSREKKESFPLTVTSAQKNPTAFYLCASSIGGTSGRGRTDTQYFGPGTRLTVL.

The chain carries TRBV29-1 and TRBJ1-2; TRBD1 matches at 9 bases. The CDR3 totals 18 residues. Trimming removed 5 bases from V and 2 bases from J; junction bases left unmatched: 18. Germline-derived CDR1 and CDR2 are SQVTM and ANQGSEA. CDR3 nucleotide sequence: TGCAGCGTTACCGAGAGGGCCGGGACAGGGTTCGTGAACTATGGCTACACCTTC. This gives the protein CSVTERAGTGFVNYGYTF.

This clonotype has a count of ten or more. The chain is built from TRBV7-8 and TRBJ1-1, with a possible D match to TRBD1 (5 bases). The V end was cut by 2 bases, the J end by 1 base, with 11 bases between. Germline-derived CDR1 and CDR2 are SGHVS and FQNEAQ. The CDR3 length is 15 residues. The CDR3 DNA follows: TGTGCCAGCAGCTTATGGGGCGGGACGAACACTGAAGCTTTCTTT. Protein product: CASSLWGGTNTEAFF. The full variable domain, rest sourced from reference TRBV7-8 and TRBJ1-1, is GAGVSQSPRYKVAKRGQDVALRCDPISGHVSLFWYQQALGQGPEFLTYFQNEAQLDKSGLPSDRFFAERPEGSVSTLKIQRTQQEDSAVYLCASSLWGGTNTEAFFGQGTRLTVV.

This clonotype occurred many times. The chain couples TRBV29-1 to TRBJ2-1; D is tentatively TRBD1 or TRBD2 (6 bases each). Germline loops: CDR1 SQVTM, CDR2 ANQGSEA. This CDR3 comprises 13 residues. V dropped 8 bases and J dropped 4 bases, with 15 bases sitting between them. CDR3 protein: CSIWGASYNEQFF. In DNA, the CDR3 is TGCAGCATCTGGGGGGCCTCATACAATGAGCAGTTCTTC.

The chain uses TRBV19 and TRBJ2-2, with 8 bases fitting TRBD2. With 8 bases clipped from V and 5 bases from J, the junction kept 10 bases outside the gene matches. The CDR3 consists of 15 residues. The germline gives CDR1 LNHDA, CDR2 SQIVND (reference sequence). The CDR3 DNA reads TGTGCCAGTTCCGAGCCCGCTAGCGGGACCGGGGAGCTGTTTTTT. It translates to CASSEPASGTGELFF. Drawing the rest from reference TRBV19 and TRBJ2-2, the complete variable domain is DGGITQSPKYLFRKEGQNVTLSCEQNLNHDAMYWYRQDPGQGLRLIYYSQIVNDFQKGDIAEGYSVSREKKESFPLTVTSAQKNPTAFYLCASSEPASGTGELFFGEGSRLTVL.

V gene TRBV6-2 or TRBV6-3 combines with J gene TRBJ2-3; 7 nucleotides agree with TRBD2. This CDR3 comprises 18 residues. Germline-derived CDR1 and CDR2 are MNHEY and SVGEGT. V lost 4 bases, J lost 0 bases, and 13 bases stayed unmatched. The CDR3 DNA reads TGTGCCAGCAGTTTCTCTAGAACTAGCGAAACTAGCACAGATACGCAGTATTTT. The encoded protein is CASSFSRTSETSTDTQYF.

This clonotype was detected many times. The V call is TRBV10-1, the J call TRBJ1-1, with TRBD1 matching 9 bases. J gave up 1 base and V 6 bases, and 9 bases lay outside the gene matches. This CDR3 has 16 amino acids. From germline, CDR1 is WNHNN and CDR2 SYGVQD (reference sequence). The CDR3 DNA reads as TGCGCCAGCAGCGCTGGACAGGGGCTCCAGAACACTGAAGCTTTCTTT. Residues: CASSAGQGLQNTEAFF.

This clonotype was seen a few times. The rearrangement joins TRBV16 to TRBJ2-1; perhaps TRBD1 as D (5 bases). V lost 0 bases and J 7 bases, leaving 13 bases between the germline ends. Germline V lookup: CDR1 KGHSY, CDR2 FQNENV. CDR3 size: 15 residues. The chain's CDR3 is CASSQSGHRSNEQFF. The CDR3 bases are TGTGCCAGCAGCCAATCAGGCCACAGGTCGAATGAGCAGTTCTTC.

This clonotype was recorded many times. The chain combines TRBV27 with TRBJ2-1; no clear D. V lost 6 bases and J lost 5, with 17 bases in between. Per germline, CDR1 MNHEY and CDR2 SMNVEV (reference sequence). This CDR3 contains 15 residues. The CDR3 sequence is CASSFLIRTHNEQFF. The DNA of the CDR3 is TGTGCCAGCAGCTTCCTCATCCGTACACACAATGAGCAGTTCTTC.

A remark on this clonotype: A single base separates this from a much larger clone, so it may be a read error. The chain combines TRBV6-1 with TRBJ1-5; a possible D gene is TRBD1 (6 bases). Germline V gene data show CDR1 as MNHNS and CDR2 as SASEGT. The CDR3 runs 15 residues. The CDR3 nucleotides are TGTACCAGCGGGAAGGAGGACAGTAGCAATCAGCCCCAGCATTTT. Translation gives CTSGKEDSSNQPQHF.

This clonotype was seen repeatedly, ten times or more. This chain's CDR3 is CASGPSGPPYEQYF. The CDR3 region has the DNA TGTGCCAGCGGACCTAGCGGGCCTCCCTACGAGCAGTACTTC. This chain joins TRBV7-2 and TRBJ2-7; TRBD2 aligns across 8 bases. Germline V gene sequence: CDR1 SGHTA, CDR2 FQGNSA. The CDR3 covers 14 residues. V shed 8 bases, J shed 2 bases, and the junction held 8 bases outside the gene matches. The entire variable domain, with the rest obtained from reference TRBV7-2 and TRBJ2-7, is as follows: GAGVSQSPSNKVTEKGKDVELRCDPISGHTALYWYRQSLGQGLEFLIYFQGNSAPDKSGLPSDRFSAERTGGSVSTLTIQRTQQEDSAVYLCASGPSGPPYEQYFGPGTRLTVT.

This chain connects TRBV5-1 to TRBJ1-2; the D is unclear. From germline, CDR1 is SGHRS and CDR2 YFSETQ. CDR3 length: 14 residues. V shed 0 bases and J shed 0 bases, with 6 bases lying between them. CDR3 DNA: TGCGCCAGCAGCTTGGACAGTACTAACTATGGCTACACCTTC. Amino acids: CASSLDSTNYGYTF.

The chain uses TRBV19 and TRBJ2-5; D ambiguous. CDR1 is LNHDA, CDR2 SQIVND, per germline (reference sequence). Trimming left V 3 bases short and J 3 bases short, with 5 bases between. This CDR3 spans 12 amino acids. The CDR3 DNA reads as TGTGCCAGTAGTATGGGTAAAGAGACCCAGTACTTC. It is translated as CASSMGKETQYF.

In its sample, this clonotype was seen a few times. Being one base from a much bigger clone, this may be a read error. This chain connects TRBV28 to TRBJ2-7; tentative D call: TRBD1 (5 bases). The length of the CDR3 is 12 residues. Germline V CDR1 and CDR2: MDHEN, SYDVKM. The chain's CDR3 is CASSLSGNELYF. CDR3 DNA: TGTGCCAGCAGTTTATCAGGGAACGAGCTGTACTTC. Filled out from reference TRBV28 and TRBJ2-7, the complete variable domain reads DVKVTQSSRYLVKRTGEKVFLECVQDMDHENMFWYRQDPGLGLRLIYFSYDVKMKEKGDIPEGYSVSREKKERFSLILESASTNQTSMYLCASSLSGNELYFGPGTRLTVT.

With regard to this clonotype: A read error is possible here, since a much larger clone lies one base away. Given the absence of the conserved phenylalanine or tryptophan at the CDR3 end, a read error is likely. The genes are TRBV28 and TRBJ1-4; TRBD1 might be the D (6 bases). The germline CDR1 and CDR2 sequences are MDHEN and SYDVKM. The CDR3 sequence is 15 residues long. The V end was cut by 3 bases, the J end by 4 bases, with 12 bases between. As DNA, the CDR3 is TGTGCCAGCAGTTTCAACAGGGAGCGTAATGAAAAACTGTTTTCT. It encodes CASSFNRERNEKLFS.